This TCR beta chain is from a study of T cells in Graves' hyperthyroidism and ophthalmopathy (dated by TCRdb to the late 2010s). Broadly, across the study: Peripheral blood samples were taken at initial diagnosis, before any treatment was given. A discovery cohort of approximately 97 patients, approximately 45 with Graves' ophthalmopathy and 57 with stable Graves' hyperthyroidism, was used to find distinguishing TCR V-J signatures. An independent validation cohort of under 20 hyperthyroidism patients and about 15 patients who later progressed to ophthalmopathy tested prospective prediction of ophthalmopathy. The roughly 100 discovery patients were randomly divided into training and test sets at a 7:3 ratio. In addition, the study compared T-cell repertoires in thyroid tissue and in blood from about six Graves' hyperthyroidism patients. Following sampling, methimazole starting at 30 mg daily was given to hyperthyroidism patients, and high-dose intravenous methylprednisolone was given to ophthalmopathy patients. The paper reports TCR Vbeta CDR3 sequencing of some 140 peripheral blood samples: under 45 ophthalmopathy, approximately 74 hyperthyroidism and about 17 progressor patients. General findings and caveats noted by the study authors: In validation, progression to ophthalmopathy was predicted by the model with 70.59% sensitivity and around 76% specificity, a median of 6.5 months before onset. No statistical method was used to fix the sample size in advance, and group allocation was not hidden from the investigators. A 13 V-J signature model separated ophthalmopathy from stable hyperthyroidism, with 87.88% sensitivity and roughly 81% specificity in cross-validation and 80%/75% in testing. Blood samples also contained most of the expanded thyroid clonotypes (frequency above 0.001), which suggests that blood repertoires may reflect thyroid immune responses.

Compared with germline, V lacks 6 bases and J lacks 7 bases; bases without a gene match: 16. From cysteine to phenylalanine, the CDR3 is 15 amino acids long. Of all the DNA, just the CDR3 is kept, 45 bases in frame from base 1. Reading the germline V gene (reference sequence) gives CDR1 DFQATT and CDR2 SNEGSKA. In the ophthalmopathy patients, disease was moderately to severely active, with a Clinical Activity Score of 3 or more, a NOSPECS grade of 4 or more, and a duration of less than 3 months. The study excluded patients with uncontrolled infections, other autoimmune diseases, pregnancy or lactation. Diagnoses relied on clinical symptoms, serum thyroxine and TRAb, thyroid ultrasound and orbital computed tomography. PBMCs were separated from 10 ml of fresh peripheral blood using Ficoll-Paque density gradient centrifugation. Trizol reagent was used to extract total RNA, and RNA quality was then checked on an Agilent 2100 Bioanalyzer.

The TCR beta CDR3 regions were amplified from RNA transcripts. A first-round RT-PCR of the TCR CDR3 used the HTBI primer set with the Qiagen OneStep RT-PCR kit. A second multiplex PCR round built the libraries, followed by size selection and purification. Libraries were sequenced paired-end with 100 bp reads on an Illumina HiSeq2000. The authors' pipeline ran thus. SOAPnuke was used to process the raw data, removing reads that contained adapters or uncalled bases, had a mean Phred below 15, or lacked an exact match to the constant primer or identifier. High-quality paired reads were merged with COPE v1.2.5, and unique nucleotide sequences were defined as clonotypes. MiTCR v1.1 was used to align clonotypes to the IMGT TRBV, TRBD and TRBJ reference segments. Analysis was restricted to V-J combinations with a frequency above 0.0001, which covered roughly 99% of repertoires. The TCS score was defined as F50 (clonal expansion) divided by E x V (chaos), with BLOSUM62-based TCRdist calculated between CDR3 peptides within each V-J. Welch's t-statistics and random forest reduced roughly 500 V-J features to 13, which were used in a naive Bayes classifier (R e1071). The public reads were reanalyzed by TCRdb: fastp trimming at Q25, MiXCR alignment, in-frame beta chains only. Under each unique CDR3 protein, matching rows form one entry showing the most common genes and DNA. TCRdb, not the original authors, processed these V and J calls. The sample table lists 400,000 to 550,000 distinct CDR3 sequences, roughly 25% of them with a count of one. Around 10% of the sample is in the top ten clones.

A remark on this clonotype: Its antigen has not been determined. No per-base quality is available; no much larger clone lies one base away.

The sequence joins TRBV20-1 to TRBJ2-7, with TRBD2 matching 9 junction bases. Sequenced sample: blood. The origin of this receptor is a woman aged 30 to 39 with Graves' ophthalmopathy. The CDR3 has the sequence CSALDPRAGGREQYF. The bases read TGCAGTGCCCTAGACCCACGAGCGGGGGGAAGAGAGCAGTACTTC.